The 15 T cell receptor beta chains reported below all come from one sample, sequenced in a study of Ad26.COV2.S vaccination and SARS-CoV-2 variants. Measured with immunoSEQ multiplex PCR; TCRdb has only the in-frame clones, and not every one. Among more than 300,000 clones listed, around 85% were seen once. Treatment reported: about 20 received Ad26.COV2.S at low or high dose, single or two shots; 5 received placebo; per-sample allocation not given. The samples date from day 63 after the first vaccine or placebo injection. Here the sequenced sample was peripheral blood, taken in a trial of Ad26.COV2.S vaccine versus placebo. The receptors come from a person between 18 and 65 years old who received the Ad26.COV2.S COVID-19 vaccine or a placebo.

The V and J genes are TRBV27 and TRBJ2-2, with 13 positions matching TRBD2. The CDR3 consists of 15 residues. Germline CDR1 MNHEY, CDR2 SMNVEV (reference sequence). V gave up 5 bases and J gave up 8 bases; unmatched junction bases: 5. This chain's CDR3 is CASSRLAGGSGELFF. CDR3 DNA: TGTGCCAGCAGTCGACTAGCGGGGGGATCGGGGGAGCTGTTTTTT.

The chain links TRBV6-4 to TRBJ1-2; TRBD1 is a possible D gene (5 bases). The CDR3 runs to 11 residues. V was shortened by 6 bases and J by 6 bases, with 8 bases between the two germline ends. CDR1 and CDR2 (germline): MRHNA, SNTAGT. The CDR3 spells CASSNRNGYTF. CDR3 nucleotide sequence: TGTGCCAGCAGCAACAGGAATGGCTACACCTTC.

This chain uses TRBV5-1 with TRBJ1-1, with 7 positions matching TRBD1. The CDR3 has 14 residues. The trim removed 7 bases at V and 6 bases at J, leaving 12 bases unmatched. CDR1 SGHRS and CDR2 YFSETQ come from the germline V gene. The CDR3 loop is CASGTDPRNPEAFF. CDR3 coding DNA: TGCGCCAGCGGGACAGACCCTCGTAACCCTGAAGCTTTCTTT.

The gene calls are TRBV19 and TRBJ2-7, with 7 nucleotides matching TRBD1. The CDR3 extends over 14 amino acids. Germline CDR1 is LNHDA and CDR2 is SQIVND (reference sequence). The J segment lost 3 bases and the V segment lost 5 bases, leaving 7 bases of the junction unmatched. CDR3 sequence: CASSLQGQFYEQYF. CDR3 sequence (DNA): TGTGCCAGTAGTCTTCAGGGACAGTTCTACGAGCAGTACTTC. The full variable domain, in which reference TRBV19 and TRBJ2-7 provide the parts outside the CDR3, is DGGITQSPKYLFRKEGQNVTLSCEQNLNHDAMYWYRQDPGQGLRLIYYSQIVNDFQKGDIAEGYSVSREKKESFPLTVTSAQKNPTAFYLCASSLQGQFYEQYFGPGTRLTVT.

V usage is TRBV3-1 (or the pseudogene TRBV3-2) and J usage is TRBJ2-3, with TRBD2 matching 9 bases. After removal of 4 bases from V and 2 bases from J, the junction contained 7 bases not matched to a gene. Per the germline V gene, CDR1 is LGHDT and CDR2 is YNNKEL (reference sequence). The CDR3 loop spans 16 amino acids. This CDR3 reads CASSLRGGGFTDTQYF. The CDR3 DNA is TGTGCCAGCAGCCTGCGGGGGGGAGGATTCACAGATACGCAGTATTTT.

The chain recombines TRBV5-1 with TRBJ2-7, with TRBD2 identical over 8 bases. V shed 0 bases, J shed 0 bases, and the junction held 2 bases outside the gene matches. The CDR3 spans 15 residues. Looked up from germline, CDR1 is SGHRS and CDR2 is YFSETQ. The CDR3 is CASSLEGTSSYEQYF. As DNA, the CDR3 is TGCGCCAGCAGCTTGGAAGGGACTAGCTCCTACGAGCAGTACTTC. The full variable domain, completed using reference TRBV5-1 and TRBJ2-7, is KAGVTQTPRYLIKTRGQQVTLSCSPISGHRSVSWYQQTPGQGLQFLFEYFSETQRNKGNFPGRFSGRQFSNSRSEMNVSTLELGDSALYLCASSLEGTSSYEQYFGPGTRLTVT.

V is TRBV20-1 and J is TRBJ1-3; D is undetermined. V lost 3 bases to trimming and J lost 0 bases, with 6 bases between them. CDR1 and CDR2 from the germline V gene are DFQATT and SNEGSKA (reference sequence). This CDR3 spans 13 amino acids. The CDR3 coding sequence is TGCAGTGCTAGTTCGGTCTCTGGAAACACCATATATTTT. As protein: CSASSVSGNTIYF.

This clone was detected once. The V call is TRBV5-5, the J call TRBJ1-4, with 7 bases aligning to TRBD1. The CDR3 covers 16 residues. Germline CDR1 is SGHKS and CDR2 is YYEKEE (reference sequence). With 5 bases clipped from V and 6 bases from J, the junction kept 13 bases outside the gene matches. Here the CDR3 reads CASRLQGIGFDEKLFF. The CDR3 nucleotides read TGTGCCAGCAGGTTACAGGGGATCGGATTCGATGAAAAACTGTTTTTT.

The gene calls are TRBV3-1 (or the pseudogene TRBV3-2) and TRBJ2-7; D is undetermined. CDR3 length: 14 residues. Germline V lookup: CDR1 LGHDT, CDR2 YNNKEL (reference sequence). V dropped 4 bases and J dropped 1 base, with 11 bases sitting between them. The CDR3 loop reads CASSLGPRSYEQYF. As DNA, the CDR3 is TGTGCCAGCAGCCTAGGACCACGGTCCTACGAGCAGTACTTC.

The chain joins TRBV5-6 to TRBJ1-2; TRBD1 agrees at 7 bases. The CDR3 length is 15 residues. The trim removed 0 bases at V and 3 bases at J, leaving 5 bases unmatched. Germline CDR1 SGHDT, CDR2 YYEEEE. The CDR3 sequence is CASSLGRGTDYGYTF. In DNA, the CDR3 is TGTGCCAGCAGCTTGGGGCGCGGGACAGACTATGGCTACACCTTC.

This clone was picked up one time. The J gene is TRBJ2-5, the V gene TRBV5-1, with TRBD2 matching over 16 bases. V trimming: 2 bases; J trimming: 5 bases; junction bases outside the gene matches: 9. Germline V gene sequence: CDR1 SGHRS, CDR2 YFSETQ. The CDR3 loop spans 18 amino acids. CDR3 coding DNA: TGCGCCAGCAGCTTAACCGGGACTAGCGGGGGGGCCCGTGAGACCCAGTACTTC. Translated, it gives CASSLTGTSGGARETQYF.

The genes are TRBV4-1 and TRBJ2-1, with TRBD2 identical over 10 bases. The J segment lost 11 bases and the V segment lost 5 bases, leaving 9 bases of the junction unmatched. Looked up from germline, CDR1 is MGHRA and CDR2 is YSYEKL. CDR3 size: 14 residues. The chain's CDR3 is CASSGTGLANQQFF. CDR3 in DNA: TGCGCCAGCAGCGGAACGGGACTAGCGAACCAGCAGTTCTTC.

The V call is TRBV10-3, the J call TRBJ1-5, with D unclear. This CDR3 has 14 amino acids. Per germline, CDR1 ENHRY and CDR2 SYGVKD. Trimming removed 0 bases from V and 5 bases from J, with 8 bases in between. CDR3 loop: CAISESHGDQPQHF. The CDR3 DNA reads TGTGCCATCAGTGAGTCCCACGGGGATCAGCCCCAGCATTTT.

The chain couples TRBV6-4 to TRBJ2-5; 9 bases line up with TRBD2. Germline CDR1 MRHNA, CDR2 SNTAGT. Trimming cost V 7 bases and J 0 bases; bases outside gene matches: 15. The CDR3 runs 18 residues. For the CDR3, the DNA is TGTGCCAGCATCACTAGCGGGCCCCCTCGAGAGTACCAAGAGACCCAGTACTTC. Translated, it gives CASITSGPPREYQETQYF.

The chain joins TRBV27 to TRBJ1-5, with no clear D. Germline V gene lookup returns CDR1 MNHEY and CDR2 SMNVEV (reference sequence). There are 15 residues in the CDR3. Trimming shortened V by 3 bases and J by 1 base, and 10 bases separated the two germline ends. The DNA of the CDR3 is TGTGCCAGCAGTTTGGAGGGAGTCAGCAATCAGCCCCAGCATTTT. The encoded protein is CASSLEGVSNQPQHF.